A selection of T cell receptor beta chains follows, all from one sample in a study of identical twins. MiXCR was run by TCRdb on the 5' RACE reads, yielding one entry per CDR3 protein. The sample has about 520,000 distinct CDR3 sequences; about 20% are singletons. The same data also went into a second study, on T cells expressing NK-cell markers.

Sequencing was done on a sample of CD4+ T cells sorted from blood. The receptors here all came from a woman aged 18-29 years in good health. CDR3s include the opening cysteine and the closing phenylalanine or tryptophan. D genes are given only for firm matches. Not every row has a clone size; where given, it reads once, few, many or a size class.

TGTGCCAGCAGTCGCGAAGCGGGGGGTGCCTACGAGCAGTACTTC CASSREAGGAYEQYF TRBD2 15 TRBJ2-7 TRBV6-1 few
TGTGCCACCAGCAGAGATTGGGGACCGGTGGGAAACATTCAGTACTTC CATSRDWGPVGNIQYF - 16 TRBJ2-4 TRBV15 -
TGTGCCAGCAGTGAGGGTTCCGGCCAGCACGGTCAGCCCCAGCATTTT CASSEGSGQHGQPQHF - 16 TRBJ1-5 TRBV2 few
TGTGCCAGCAGCTCGATCCGGCGGGAGACAGATACGCAGTATTTT CASSSIRRETDTQYF TRBD2 15 TRBJ2-3 TRBV11-2 -
TGTGCCAGCAGTTACTCCCGACCCGGGAATTCACCCCTCCACTTT CASSYSRPGNSPLHF - 15 TRBJ1-6 TRBV6-5 -
TGTGCCATCAGTGAACGGAGGGGAGGATCCTACGAGCAGTACTTC CAISERRGGSYEQYF - 15 TRBJ2-7 TRBV10-3 many
TGCGCCAGCTCAATCGCCGGGACAGTACCCTACGAGCAGTACTTC CASSIAGTVPYEQYF TRBD1 15 TRBJ2-7 TRBV5-1 many
TGTGCCAGCTCACCAAGGAGACTAGCGGGAGTGCAGGAGGAGACCCAGTACTTC CASSPRRLAGVQEETQYF TRBD2 18 TRBJ2-5 TRBV18 -
TGTGCCAGCCTGACAGTCTCTGGGGCCAACGTCCTGACTTTC CASLTVSGANVLTF - 14 TRBJ2-6 TRBV12-3/TRBV12-4 many
TGCGCCAGCAGCCTTCGGACAGAAACCTCGTATGGCTACACCTTC CASSLRTETSYGYTF - 15 TRBJ1-2 TRBV4-3 few
TGCAGTGCTAGAGATGACCTCAATGAGCAGTTCTTC CSARDDLNEQFF - 12 TRBJ2-1 TRBV20-1 -
TGTGCCAGCTCACCACTTATCCAAAGAGGAGAGACCCAGTACTTC CASSPLIQRGETQYF - 15 TRBJ2-5 TRBV18 few
TGTGCCAGCAGCCAAGGGCAACGAGCAGATACGCAGTATTTT CASSQGQRADTQYF - 14 TRBJ2-3 TRBV14 -
TGTGCCAGCAGGAGGCAGGTAAACACTGAAGCTTTCTTT CASRRQVNTEAFF - 13 TRBJ1-1 TRBV6-1 many
TGCAGCGTTGAAGGGACAGGGAGTGAAAAACTGTTTTTT CSVEGTGSEKLFF TRBD1 13 TRBJ1-4 TRBV29-1 -
TGCAGTGCCCGCAACCCCCGAGGGACATCGCGAAACATTCAGTACTTC CSARNPRGTSRNIQYF - 16 TRBJ2-4 TRBV20-1 -
TGTGCCACCAGTGACCCCAGGAGGGGGGGGATCTCGGAAGCTTTCTTT CATSDPRRGGISEAFF - 16 TRBJ1-1 TRBV24-1 -
TGCGCCAGCAGCCAAGAGACGGGTCCTAATGAAAAACTGTTTTTT CASSQETGPNEKLFF - 15 TRBJ1-4 TRBV4-3 few
TGTGCCAGCAGTTTAGCGACTAGCGGCCTTAGCTCCTACAATGAGCAGTTCTTC CASSLATSGLSSYNEQFF TRBD2 18 TRBJ2-1 TRBV12-3/TRBV12-4 -
TGTGCCAGCAGCGGACAGTTTCACGAGCAGTACTTC CASSGQFHEQYF - 12 TRBJ2-7 TRBV7-9 -
TGTGCCAGCTCACCGGACCCTCCCTACGCCCCGGAACGCGAGCAGTACTTC CASSPDPPYAPEREQYF - 17 TRBJ2-7 TRBV18 -
TGCAGTGCTGATCGGGGGGCGGGAGAGACCCAGTACTTC CSADRGAGETQYF - 13 TRBJ2-5 TRBV20-1 few
TGTGCCAGCAGCGAACAGGGGAACACTGAAGCTTTCTTT CASSEQGNTEAFF - 13 TRBJ1-1 TRBV7-3 many
TGTGCCAGCAGCTTAGATGCTTTCTTT CASSLDAFF - 9 TRBJ1-1 TRBV11-2 -
TGTGCCAGCAAGGCGGGGGGGTTCACAGATACGCAGTATTTT CASKAGGFTDTQYF TRBD2 14 TRBJ2-3 TRBV6-1 -
TGCGCCAGCAGCCAAGGGCTTGAGGACAGGGCTTTCTTT CASSQGLEDRAFF TRBD1 13 TRBJ1-1 TRBV4-3 few
TGTGCCAGCAGCCGGCTTGTTCGATCCTACAATGAGCAGTTCTTC CASSRLVRSYNEQFF - 15 TRBJ2-1 TRBV12-3/TRBV12-4 few
TGCAGTGCTAGAGATCTTTTACCTTACGAGCAGTACTTC CSARDLLPYEQYF - 13 TRBJ2-7 TRBV20-1 -
TGCAGTGCTAGAGGGACCTCCCGGTCAACCGGGGAGCTGTTTTTT CSARGTSRSTGELFF - 15 TRBJ2-2 TRBV20-1 -
TGCAGCGTGGGGCAAGGGGGATACACCGGGGAGCTGTTTTTT CSVGQGGYTGELFF - 14 TRBJ2-2 TRBV29-1 many